This T cell receptor beta chain comes out of a study of cytomegalovirus exposure and HLA in healthy donors. Deletions cut 2 bases from V and 4 bases from J, with 11 bases between. This CDR3 is 15 amino acids long. Germline CDR1 reads LNHNV; CDR2 reads YYDKDF (reference sequence). This clone was detected once. Produced via immunoSEQ multiplex PCR; TCRdb's table is partial and in-frame only. The sample has approximately 230,000 clones; roughly 87% are singletons. This receptor was taken from a man aged 18 to 29 in good health and CMV-seropositive. This sequence joins TRBV15 and TRBJ1-4; D is unresolved. The sample was PBMCs. The CDR3 reads CATSRTASFNEKLFF. The CDR3 nucleotides read TGTGCCACCAGCAGAACCGCCAGCTTTAATGAAAAACTGTTTTTT.